These 13 T cell receptor beta chains were all obtained from the same sample, sequenced in a study of CD8 T cells in Susac syndrome (dated by TCRdb to about 2019). Receptor amplification or capture employed the immunoSEQ multiplex PCR assay. RNA was extracted using the RNeasy kit, and roughly 0.45 to 1 microgram was reverse transcribed with random hexamers. TCRdb cleaned the public reads at Q25 with fastp, built clones with MiXCR and kept in-frame beta chains. Every CDR3 protein is listed once, alongside the most common genes and DNA of its rows. Here the sample has approximately 190,000 distinct CDR3 sequences; over 90% occur a single time. Approximately 0.15% of the sample is in the top ten clones. Specimen: CD8+ T cells from PBMCs. Source of these receptors: a human donor with Susac syndrome.

The rearrangement joins TRBV19 to TRBJ2-7, with a possible D match to TRBD1 (6 bases). V lost 4 bases and J 6 bases, leaving 10 bases between the germline ends. There are 12 residues in the CDR3. Germline loops: CDR1 LNHDA, CDR2 SQIVND (reference sequence). The CDR3: CASSTIRGEQYF. CDR3 DNA sequence: TGTGCCAGTAGTACAATCAGGGGCGAGCAGTACTTC.

This chain joins TRBV4-2 and TRBJ2-7; 7 nucleotides agree with TRBD1. The CDR3 loop spans 18 amino acids. Trimming cost V 1 base and J 0 bases; bases outside gene matches: 12. Germline V gene lookup returns CDR1 LGHNA and CDR2 YNFKEQ. This chain's CDR3 is CASSQVLFRGPSSYEQYF. The CDR3 nucleotides are TGTGCCAGCAGCCAAGTCCTCTTTAGGGGGCCTAGCTCCTACGAGCAGTACTTC.

The chain links TRBV11-2 to TRBJ1-2, with D perhaps matching TRBD1 (6 bases). The CDR3 runs to 14 residues. Trimming stripped 3 bases from V and 2 bases from J, with 10 bases between. The germline V gene encodes CDR1 SGHAT and CDR2 FQNNGV. The CDR3 nucleotides read TGTGCCAGCAGCTTTTCAGACAGGAACTATGGCTACACCTTC. It codes for CASSFSDRNYGYTF. Full variable domain (missing parts from reference TRBV11-2 and TRBJ1-2): EAGVAQSPRYKIIEKRQSVAFWCNPISGHATLYWYQQILGQGPKLLIQFQNNGVVDDSQLPKDRFSAERLKGVDSTLKIQPAKLEDSAVYLCASSFSDRNYGYTFGSGTRLTVV.

V gene TRBV25-1 combines with J gene TRBJ1-2, with no clear D. This CDR3 spans 12 amino acids. V was clipped by 1 base and J by 6 bases, with 6 bases between them. Germline lookup yields CDR1 MGHDK and CDR2 SYGVNS. The CDR3 is CASSESLDGYTF. Here the CDR3 DNA reads TGTGCCAGCAGTGAATCTTTGGATGGCTACACCTTC.

The sample holds one count of this clonotype. In DNA form, the CDR3 reads TGCAGTGCTGGACACCTTCGGGGGGATAACTATGGCTACACCTTC. This codes for CSAGHLRGDNYGYTF. The rearrangement links TRBV20-1 to TRBJ1-2, with a tentative D call TRBD1 (5 bases). Germline values: CDR1 DFQATT, CDR2 SNEGSKA (reference sequence). The CDR3 length is 15 residues. V lost 5 bases to trimming and J lost 1 base, with 17 bases between them.

For the CDR3, the DNA is TGCGCCAGCAGACCTTCGGGACGGGGAAAGAACGAGCAGTACTTC. The encoded protein is CASRPSGRGKNEQYF. This chain links TRBV5-1 with TRBJ2-7, with D perhaps given as TRBD1 or TRBD2 (5 bases each). The CDR3 sequence is 15 residues long. The ends were cut back, 5 bases at V and 5 bases at J, with 20 bases in the middle. Germline CDR1 reads SGHRS; CDR2 reads YFSETQ.

This rearrangement joins TRBV28 to TRBJ2-3, with TRBD2 matching 7 bases. This CDR3 is built from 17 residues. Looked up from germline, CDR1 is MDHEN and CDR2 is SYDVKM. V dropped 5 bases and J dropped 6; count of bases not matched to a gene: 17. The CDR3 DNA reads TGTGCCAGCAGTCCGCCCTCGGGAGGTGGGTTAGGGGATACGCAGTATTTT. As protein: CASSPPSGGGLGDTQYF.

This chain joins TRBV19 and TRBJ1-2, with D unresolved. Germline V gene lookup returns CDR1 LNHDA and CDR2 SQIVND (reference sequence). Trimming stripped 2 bases from V and 5 bases from J, with 3 bases between. The CDR3 spans 11 residues. For the CDR3, the DNA is TGTGCCAGTAGTATATATTATGGCTACACCTTC. Protein sequence: CASSIYYGYTF.

V and J are TRBV25-1 and TRBJ1-2; D may be TRBD1 (6 bases). This CDR3 spans 13 amino acids. Deletions cut 7 bases from V and 8 bases from J, with 17 bases between. The germline V gene encodes CDR1 MGHDK and CDR2 SYGVNS. The CDR3 sequence is CASTWLQGGGYTF. The CDR3, as DNA: TGTGCCAGCACTTGGCTACAGGGCGGAGGCTACACCTTC.

The chain carries TRBV27 and TRBJ1-2; 11 nucleotides line up with TRBD1. Germline V CDR1 and CDR2: MNHEY, SMNVEV (reference sequence). V gave up 5 bases and J gave up 3 bases; unmatched junction bases: 5. The length of the CDR3 is 15 residues. The CDR3: CASSPWDRGDYGYTF. CDR3 nucleotides: TGTGCCAGCAGTCCCTGGGACAGGGGGGACTATGGCTACACCTTC.

The gene calls are TRBV20-1 and TRBJ2-1; 7 bases are a match to TRBD2. Per the germline V gene, CDR1 is DFQATT and CDR2 is SNEGSKA (reference sequence). This CDR3 is built from 15 residues. With V trimmed by 3 bases and J by 9 bases, 14 bases remained unmatched. The chain's CDR3 is CSASILALSGSEQFF. For the CDR3, the DNA is TGCAGTGCTAGCATACTAGCGTTAAGCGGTTCTGAGCAGTTCTTC.

The chain combines TRBV28 with TRBJ2-1; weak D call: TRBD1 (6 bases). There are 14 residues in the CDR3. CDR1 and CDR2 from the germline V gene are MDHEN and SYDVKM. V lost 3 bases and J lost 7, with 13 bases in between. In DNA, the CDR3 is TGTGCCAGCAGTTTGGGGGCGCTTTTAAATGAGCAGTTCTTC. Protein sequence: CASSLGALLNEQFF.

This clonotype has just one count. This is likely a read error, given that the CDR3 carries no conserved phenylalanine or tryptophan at its end. The rearrangement uses TRBV20-1 and TRBJ2-3, with 7 bases that match TRBD2. The CDR3 contains 13 residues. Germline V lookup: CDR1 DFQATT, CDR2 SNEGSKA (reference sequence). The chain's CDR3 is CSATSGGSDTQYL. As DNA, the CDR3 is TGCAGCGCCACCTCGGGAGGATCAGATACGCAGTATCTT.